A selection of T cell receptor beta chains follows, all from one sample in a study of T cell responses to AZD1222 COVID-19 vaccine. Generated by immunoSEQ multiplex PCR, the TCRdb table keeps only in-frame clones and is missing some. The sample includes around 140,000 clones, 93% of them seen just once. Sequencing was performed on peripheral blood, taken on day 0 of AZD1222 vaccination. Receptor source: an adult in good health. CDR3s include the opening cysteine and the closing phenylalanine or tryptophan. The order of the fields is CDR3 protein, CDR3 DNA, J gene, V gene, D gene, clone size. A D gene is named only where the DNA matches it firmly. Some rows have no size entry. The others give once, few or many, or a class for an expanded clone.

CDR3 protein: CASSPDGYGYTF
CDR3 DNA: TGTGCCAGCAGCCCCGACGGCTATGGCTACACCTTC
J gene: TRBJ1-2
V gene: TRBV7-9
D gene: -
clone size: -

CDR3 protein: CASSIGQGADTQYF
CDR3 DNA: TGTGCCAGTAGTATAGGTCAGGGAGCCGATACGCAGTATTTT
J gene: TRBJ2-3
V gene: TRBV19
D gene: -
clone size: -

CDR3 protein: CASSLKSGTSRSYEQYF
CDR3 DNA: TGTGCCAGCAGCTTGAAGTCCGGGACATCTCGTTCCTACGAGCAGTACTTC
J gene: TRBJ2-7
V gene: TRBV5-8
D gene: -
clone size: -

CDR3 protein: CARTTGTYNEQFF
CDR3 DNA: TGTGCCAGGACGACAGGGACGTACAATGAGCAGTTCTTC
J gene: TRBJ2-1
V gene: TRBV25-1
D gene: TRBD1
clone size: -

CDR3 protein: CASSDGLGQPQHF
CDR3 DNA: TGTGCCAGCAGTGATGGGTTGGGCCAGCCCCAGCATTTT
J gene: TRBJ1-5
V gene: TRBV2
D gene: -
clone size: -

CDR3 protein: CASSTTLASGSYEQYF
CDR3 DNA: TGTGCCAGTAGTACCACCCTAGCTAGCGGTTCCTACGAGCAGTACTTC
J gene: TRBJ2-7
V gene: TRBV19
D gene: TRBD2
clone size: -

CDR3 protein: CASSGGKGRRNYGYTF
CDR3 DNA: TGTGCCAGCAGTGGGGGAAAGGGACGGCGTAACTATGGCTACACCTTC
J gene: TRBJ1-2
V gene: TRBV2
D gene: -
clone size: -

CDR3 protein: CAIRPGGGTEAFF
CDR3 DNA: TGTGCCATCAGGCCCGGCGGGGGCACTGAAGCTTTCTTT
J gene: TRBJ1-1
V gene: TRBV10-3
D gene: -
clone size: -

CDR3 protein: CAWSVGVRNTEAFF
CDR3 DNA: TGTGCCTGGAGTGTAGGGGTTCGGAACACTGAAGCTTTCTTT
J gene: TRBJ1-1
V gene: TRBV30
D gene: -
clone size: -

CDR3 protein: CASSDRDRGHNEQFF
CDR3 DNA: TGTGCCAGCAGCGACCGGGACAGGGGTCACAATGAGCAGTTCTTC
J gene: TRBJ2-1
V gene: TRBV7-2
D gene: TRBD1
clone size: -

CDR3 protein: CASSQGSAARPNYGYTF
CDR3 DNA: TGTGCCAGCAGCCAAGGGAGTGCCGCCCGCCCTAACTATGGCTACACCTTC
J gene: TRBJ1-2
V gene: TRBV14
D gene: -
clone size: -

CDR3 protein: CASSQDGDRWEGYGYTF
CDR3 DNA: TGTGCCAGCAGCCAAGATGGAGACAGGTGGGAGGGGTATGGCTACACCTTC
J gene: TRBJ1-2
V gene: TRBV4-2
D gene: -
clone size: -

CDR3 protein: CASSIGSGPGVEAFF
CDR3 DNA: TGTGCCAGTAGTATAGGATCGGGGCCTGGCGTGGAAGCTTTCTTT
J gene: TRBJ1-1
V gene: TRBV19
D gene: -
clone size: -

CDR3 protein: CASSDPGTSGVLTGELFF
CDR3 DNA: TGCGCCAGCAGCGACCCCGGGACTAGCGGGGTCCTCACCGGGGAGCTGTTTTTT
J gene: TRBJ2-2
V gene: TRBV4-1
D gene: TRBD2
clone size: -

CDR3 protein: CASSSLSRHRADYEQYF
CDR3 DNA: TGTGCCAGCAGTTCTCTATCCCGACACCGAGCTGACTACGAGCAGTACTTC
J gene: TRBJ2-7
V gene: TRBV28
D gene: -
clone size: -

CDR3 protein: CASSFAVQGNQPQHF
CDR3 DNA: TGTGCCAGCAGTTTCGCCGTACAGGGCAATCAGCCCCAGCATTTT
J gene: TRBJ1-5
V gene: TRBV6-5
D gene: -
clone size: -

CDR3 protein: CASSLSSAISIQYF
CDR3 DNA: TGTGCCAGCAGCTTAAGCTCCGCCATAAGCATTCAGTACTTC
J gene: TRBJ2-4
V gene: TRBV11-1
D gene: -
clone size: -

CDR3 protein: CASSLSVNTEAFF
CDR3 DNA: TGTGCCAGCAGTCTTTCGGTTAACACTGAAGCTTTCTTT
J gene: TRBJ1-1
V gene: TRBV3-1/TRBV3-2
D gene: -
clone size: -

CDR3 protein: CSGLDGGYEQYF
CDR3 DNA: TGCAGCGGACTGGACGGGGGGTACGAGCAGTACTTC
J gene: TRBJ2-7
V gene: TRBV29-1
D gene: TRBD2
clone size: -

CDR3 protein: CAWSAGRNYGYTF
CDR3 DNA: TGTGCCTGGTCCGCAGGAAGAAACTATGGCTACACCTTC
J gene: TRBJ1-2
V gene: TRBV30
D gene: -
clone size: -

CDR3 protein: CAISGREYNEQFF
CDR3 DNA: TGTGCCATCAGTGGGAGAGAGTACAATGAGCAGTTCTTC
J gene: TRBJ2-1
V gene: TRBV10-3
D gene: -
clone size: -

CDR3 protein: CASSLVRADGYTF
CDR3 DNA: TGTGCCAGCAGTTTAGTGAGGGCAGACGGCTACACCTTC
J gene: TRBJ1-2
V gene: TRBV6-2/TRBV6-3
D gene: -
clone size: -

CDR3 protein: CASSFGTSYEQYF
CDR3 DNA: TGTGCCAGCAGTTTTGGAACTTCCTACGAGCAGTACTTC
J gene: TRBJ2-7
V gene: TRBV12-3/TRBV12-4
D gene: -
clone size: -

CDR3 protein: CASSFREGAGTEAFF
CDR3 DNA: TGTGCCAGCAGCTTCCGAGAGGGGGCAGGCACTGAAGCTTTCTTT
J gene: TRBJ1-1
V gene: TRBV5-6
D gene: TRBD1
clone size: -

CDR3 protein: CASSLAYTAGVHTTDTQYF
CDR3 DNA: TGTGCCAGCAGCTTAGCGTATACAGCGGGAGTCCATACCACAGATACGCAGTATTTT
J gene: TRBJ2-3
V gene: TRBV7-8
D gene: TRBD2
clone size: -

CDR3 protein: CASSPTTDGEQYF
CDR3 DNA: TGTGCCAGCAGTCCGACCACGGACGGCGAGCAGTACTTC
J gene: TRBJ2-7
V gene: TRBV6-2/TRBV6-3
D gene: -
clone size: -

CDR3 protein: CSVTRTGIYEQYF
CDR3 DNA: TGCAGCGTAACCCGCACAGGGATCTACGAGCAGTACTTC
J gene: TRBJ2-7
V gene: TRBV29-1
D gene: -
clone size: -

CDR3 protein: CASSEQTSGSYNEQFF
CDR3 DNA: TGTGCCAGCAGTGAGCAGACTAGCGGGAGCTACAATGAGCAGTTCTTC
J gene: TRBJ2-1
V gene: TRBV6-4
D gene: TRBD2
clone size: medium-sized

CDR3 protein: CASSLVGGERTEAFF
CDR3 DNA: TGTGCCAGCAGTTTAGTTGGGGGAGAGAGGACTGAAGCTTTCTTT
J gene: TRBJ1-1
V gene: TRBV28
D gene: -
clone size: -

CDR3 protein: CASSVDGDHRRGGYTF
CDR3 DNA: TGTGCCAGCAGCGTAGATGGGGACCATCGACGGGGCGGCTACACCTTC
J gene: TRBJ1-2
V gene: TRBV9
D gene: -
clone size: -

CDR3 protein: CAWSPSSEAFF
CDR3 DNA: TGTGCCTGGAGCCCATCCTCTGAAGCTTTCTTT
J gene: TRBJ1-1
V gene: TRBV30
D gene: -
clone size: -

CDR3 protein: CASSLSRVYGYTF
CDR3 DNA: TGTGCCAGCAGTTTATCGAGAGTTTATGGCTACACCTTC
J gene: TRBJ1-2
V gene: TRBV27
D gene: -
clone size: -

CDR3 protein: CATSDSLEAQEQFF
CDR3 DNA: TGTGCCACCAGTGATTCTCTTGAAGCCCAGGAGCAGTTCTTC
J gene: TRBJ2-1
V gene: TRBV24-1
D gene: -
clone size: -

CDR3 protein: CASSASGSNTEAFF
CDR3 DNA: TGTGCCAGCAGTGCTTCAGGGTCGAACACTGAAGCTTTCTTT
J gene: TRBJ1-1
V gene: TRBV6-4
D gene: -
clone size: once

CDR3 protein: CASSSGQGNYGYTF
CDR3 DNA: TGTGCCAGTAGTTCCGGACAGGGAAACTATGGCTACACCTTC
J gene: TRBJ1-2
V gene: TRBV19
D gene: TRBD1
clone size: -

CDR3 protein: CASSPLGTYRGRAFF
CDR3 DNA: TGTGCCAGCAGTCCCCTTGGGACCTACAGGGGGAGAGCTTTCTTT
J gene: TRBJ1-1
V gene: TRBV27
D gene: TRBD1
clone size: -

CDR3 protein: CASSVEAVSYEQYF
CDR3 DNA: TGTGCCAGCAGCGTAGAAGCCGTGAGCTACGAGCAGTACTTC
J gene: TRBJ2-7
V gene: TRBV9
D gene: -
clone size: -

CDR3 protein: CASSLWAGQNIQYF
CDR3 DNA: TGTGCCAGCAGCCTCTGGGCAGGGCAAAACATTCAGTACTTC
J gene: TRBJ2-4
V gene: TRBV5-6
D gene: -
clone size: once

CDR3 protein: CASSQETQLSYNEQFF
CDR3 DNA: TGTGCCAGCAGCCAAGAAACCCAACTCTCCTACAATGAGCAGTTCTTC
J gene: TRBJ2-1
V gene: TRBV3-1/TRBV3-2
D gene: -
clone size: -

CDR3 protein: CSVTGTDNYGYTF
CDR3 DNA: TGCAGCGTCACAGGGACGGATAACTATGGCTACACCTTC
J gene: TRBJ1-2
V gene: TRBV29-1
D gene: -
clone size: -

CDR3 protein: CASSLTDQETQYF
CDR3 DNA: TGTGCCAGCAGCTTGACAGACCAAGAGACCCAGTACTTC
J gene: TRBJ2-5
V gene: TRBV5-4
D gene: -
clone size: -

CDR3 protein: CASSLGLREDTQYF
CDR3 DNA: TGTGCCAGCAGCCTGGGACTGCGCGAAGATACGCAGTATTTT
J gene: TRBJ2-3
V gene: TRBV7-9
D gene: -
clone size: -

CDR3 protein: CASSQGAGSAFF
CDR3 DNA: TGTGCCAGCAGCCAAGGGGCAGGGTCCGCTTTCTTT
J gene: TRBJ1-1
V gene: TRBV14
D gene: -
clone size: -

CDR3 protein: CAWSFTGGDDYGYTF
CDR3 DNA: TGTGCCTGGAGTTTTACAGGGGGCGACGACTATGGCTACACCTTC
J gene: TRBJ1-2
V gene: TRBV30
D gene: TRBD1
clone size: -

CDR3 protein: CASSSQRGAQETQYF
CDR3 DNA: TGTGCCAGCAGCTCCCAGCGGGGGGCACAAGAGACCCAGTACTTC
J gene: TRBJ2-5
V gene: TRBV7-8
D gene: TRBD2
clone size: once

CDR3 protein: CASSVGQSNTGELFF
CDR3 DNA: TGTGCCAGCAGTGTGGGACAGTCCAACACCGGGGAGCTGTTTTTT
J gene: TRBJ2-2
V gene: TRBV28
D gene: TRBD1
clone size: -

CDR3 protein: CASSLGGERTEAFF
CDR3 DNA: TGTGCCAGCAGCTTGGGTGGCGAAAGGACTGAAGCTTTCTTT
J gene: TRBJ1-1
V gene: TRBV5-4
D gene: -
clone size: -

CDR3 protein: CASRRSSEKLFF
CDR3 DNA: TGTGCCAGCAGGCGCAGCTCCGAAAAACTGTTTTTT
J gene: TRBJ1-4
V gene: TRBV12-3/TRBV12-4
D gene: -
clone size: -

CDR3 protein: CASSFRLAALEGNEQFF
CDR3 DNA: TGTGCCAGCAGCTTTCGACTAGCGGCCCTCGAGGGCAATGAGCAGTTCTTC
J gene: TRBJ2-1
V gene: TRBV7-9
D gene: TRBD2
clone size: -

CDR3 protein: CASSQGLAGYEQYF
CDR3 DNA: TGCGCCAGCAGCCAGGGACTAGCGGGCTACGAGCAGTACTTC
J gene: TRBJ2-7
V gene: TRBV5-1
D gene: TRBD2
clone size: -

CDR3 protein: CASSEWEWDSSVRQPQHF
CDR3 DNA: TGTGCCAGCAGTGAATGGGAATGGGACAGCTCGGTCAGGCAGCCCCAGCATTTT
J gene: TRBJ1-5
V gene: TRBV2
D gene: TRBD1
clone size: -

CDR3 protein: CASSGGASQPQHF
CDR3 DNA: TGTGCCAGCAGTGGGGGGGCAAGTCAGCCCCAGCATTTT
J gene: TRBJ1-5
V gene: TRBV2
D gene: -
clone size: -

CDR3 protein: CASSQRSPGLAPHEQYF
CDR3 DNA: TGCGCCAGCAGCCAACGTTCCCCGGGACTAGCCCCCCACGAGCAGTACTTC
J gene: TRBJ2-7
V gene: TRBV4-1
D gene: TRBD2
clone size: -